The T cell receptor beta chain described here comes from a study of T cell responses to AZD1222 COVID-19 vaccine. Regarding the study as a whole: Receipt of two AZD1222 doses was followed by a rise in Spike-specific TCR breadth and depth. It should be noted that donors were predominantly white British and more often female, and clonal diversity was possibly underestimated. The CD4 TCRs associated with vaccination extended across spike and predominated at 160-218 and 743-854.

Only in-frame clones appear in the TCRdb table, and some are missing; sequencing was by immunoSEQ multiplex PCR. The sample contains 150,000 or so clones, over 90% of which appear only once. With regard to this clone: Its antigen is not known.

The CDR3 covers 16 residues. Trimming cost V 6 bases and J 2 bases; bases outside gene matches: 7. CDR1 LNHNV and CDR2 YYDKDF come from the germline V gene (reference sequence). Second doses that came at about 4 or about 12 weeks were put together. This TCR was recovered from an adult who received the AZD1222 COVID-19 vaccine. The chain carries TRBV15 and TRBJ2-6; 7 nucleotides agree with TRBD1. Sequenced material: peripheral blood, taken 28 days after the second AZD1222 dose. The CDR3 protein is CATRRPRGTGANVLTF. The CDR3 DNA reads TGTGCCACCAGGCGGCCCAGGGGGACTGGGGCCAACGTCCTGACTTTC.